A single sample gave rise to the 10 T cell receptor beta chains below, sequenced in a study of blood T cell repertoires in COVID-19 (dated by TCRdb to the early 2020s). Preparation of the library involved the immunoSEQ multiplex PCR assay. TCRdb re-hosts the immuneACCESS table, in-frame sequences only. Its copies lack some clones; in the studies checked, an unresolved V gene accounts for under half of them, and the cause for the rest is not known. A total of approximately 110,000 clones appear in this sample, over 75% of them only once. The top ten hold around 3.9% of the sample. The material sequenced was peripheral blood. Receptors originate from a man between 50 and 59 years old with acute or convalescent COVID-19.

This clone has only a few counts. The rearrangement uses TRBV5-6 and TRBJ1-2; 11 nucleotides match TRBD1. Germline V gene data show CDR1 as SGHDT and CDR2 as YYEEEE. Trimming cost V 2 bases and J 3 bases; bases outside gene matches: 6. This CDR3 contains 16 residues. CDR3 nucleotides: TGTGCCAGCAGCTTAAGGGGACAGGGGGATGACTATGGCTACACCTTC. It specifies CASSLRGQGDDYGYTF.

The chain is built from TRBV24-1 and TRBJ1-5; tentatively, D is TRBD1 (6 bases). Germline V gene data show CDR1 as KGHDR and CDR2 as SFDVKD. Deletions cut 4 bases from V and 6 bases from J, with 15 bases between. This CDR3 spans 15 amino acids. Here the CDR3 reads CATSERRGAGQPQHF. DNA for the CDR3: TGTGCCACCAGTGAGCGGCGGGGGGCAGGTCAGCCCCAGCATTTT.

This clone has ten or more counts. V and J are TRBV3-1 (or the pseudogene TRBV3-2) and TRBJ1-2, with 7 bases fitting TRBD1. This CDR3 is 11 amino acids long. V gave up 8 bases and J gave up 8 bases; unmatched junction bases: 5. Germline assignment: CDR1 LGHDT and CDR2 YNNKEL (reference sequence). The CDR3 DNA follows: TGTGCCAGCCGACAGGGATTGGGCTACACCTTC. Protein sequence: CASRQGLGYTF.

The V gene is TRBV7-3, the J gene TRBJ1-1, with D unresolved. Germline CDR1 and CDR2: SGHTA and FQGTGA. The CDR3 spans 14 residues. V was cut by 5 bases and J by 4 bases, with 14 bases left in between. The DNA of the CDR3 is TGTGCCAGCAGCCTCTCGGACGGGAGCACTGAAGCTTTCTTT. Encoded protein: CASSLSDGSTEAFF.

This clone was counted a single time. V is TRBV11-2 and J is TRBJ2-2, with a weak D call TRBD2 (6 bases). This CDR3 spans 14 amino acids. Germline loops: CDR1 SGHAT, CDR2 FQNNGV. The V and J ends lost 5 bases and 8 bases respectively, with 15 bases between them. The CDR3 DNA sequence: TGTGCCAGCAGCCCAGCGGGCGGGAATGGGGAGCTGTTTTTT. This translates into CASSPAGGNGELFF.

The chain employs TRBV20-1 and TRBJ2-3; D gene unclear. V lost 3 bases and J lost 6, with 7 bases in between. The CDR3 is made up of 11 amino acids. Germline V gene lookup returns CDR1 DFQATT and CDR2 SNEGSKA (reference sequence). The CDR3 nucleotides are TGCAGTGCTAGGGGCCCCGATACGCAGTATTTT. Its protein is CSARGPDTQYF.

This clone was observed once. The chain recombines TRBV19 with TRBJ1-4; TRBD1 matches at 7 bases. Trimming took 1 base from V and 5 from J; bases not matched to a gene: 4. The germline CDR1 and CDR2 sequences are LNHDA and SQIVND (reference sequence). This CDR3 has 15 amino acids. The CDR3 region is CASSIGTGPNEKLFF. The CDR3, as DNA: TGTGCCAGTAGTATAGGGACAGGCCCAAATGAAAAACTGTTTTTT.

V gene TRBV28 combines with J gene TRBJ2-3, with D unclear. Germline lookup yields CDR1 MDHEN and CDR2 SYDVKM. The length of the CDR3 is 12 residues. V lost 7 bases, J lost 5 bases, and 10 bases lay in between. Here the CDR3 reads CASTGVVDTQYF. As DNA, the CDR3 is TGTGCCAGCACTGGAGTCGTAGATACGCAGTATTTT.

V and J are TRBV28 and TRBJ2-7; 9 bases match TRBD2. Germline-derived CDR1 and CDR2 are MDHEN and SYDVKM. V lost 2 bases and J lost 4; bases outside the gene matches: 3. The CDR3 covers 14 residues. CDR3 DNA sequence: TGTGCCAGCAGTTTAGCGGGAGGGGGGTACGAGCAGTACTTC. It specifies CASSLAGGGYEQYF.

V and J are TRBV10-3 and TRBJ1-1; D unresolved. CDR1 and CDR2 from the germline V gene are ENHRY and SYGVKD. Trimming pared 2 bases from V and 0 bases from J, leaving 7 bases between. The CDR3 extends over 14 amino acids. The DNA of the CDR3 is TGTGCCATCAGTGAGGGCATTATGAACACTGAAGCTTTCTTT. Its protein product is CAISEGIMNTEAFF.